This TCR beta chain was obtained from a study of cytomegalovirus exposure and HLA in healthy donors. For this clone: Its antigen is undetermined.

PCR involved 60 Vbeta and 13 Jbeta primers. Measured with immunoSEQ multiplex PCR; TCRdb has only the in-frame clones, and not every one. The sample holds a few hundred thousand clones, about 80% seen once. CDR3 length equals 17 residues. Germline lookup yields CDR1 SGHVS and CDR2 FNYEAQ. Trimming took off 0 bases at V and 0 bases at J, with 11 bases between the two ends. Study outcomes and limitations: The study flagged approximately 180 TCR beta chains as cytomegalovirus-associated. One later analysis reportedly identified an Asian-associated ancestry cluster that showed fewer N-insertions than the approximately 710-donor mean. It emerged from a later analysis that several of the most significant clusters appeared to be linked to common viral pathogens. Per published reports, the classifier diagnosed cytomegalovirus status with high specificity and sensitivity.

This sequence originates from a girl aged 2-10 years in good health and CMV-seronegative. This rearrangement joins TRBV7-6 to TRBJ2-2, with D maybe TRBD1 (6 bases). Sequencing was done on a sample of PBMCs. For the CDR3, the DNA is TGTGCCAGCAGCTTAGCGCCTACAGGGACGAACACCGGGGAGCTGTTTTTT. Translating gives CASSLAPTGTNTGELFF.